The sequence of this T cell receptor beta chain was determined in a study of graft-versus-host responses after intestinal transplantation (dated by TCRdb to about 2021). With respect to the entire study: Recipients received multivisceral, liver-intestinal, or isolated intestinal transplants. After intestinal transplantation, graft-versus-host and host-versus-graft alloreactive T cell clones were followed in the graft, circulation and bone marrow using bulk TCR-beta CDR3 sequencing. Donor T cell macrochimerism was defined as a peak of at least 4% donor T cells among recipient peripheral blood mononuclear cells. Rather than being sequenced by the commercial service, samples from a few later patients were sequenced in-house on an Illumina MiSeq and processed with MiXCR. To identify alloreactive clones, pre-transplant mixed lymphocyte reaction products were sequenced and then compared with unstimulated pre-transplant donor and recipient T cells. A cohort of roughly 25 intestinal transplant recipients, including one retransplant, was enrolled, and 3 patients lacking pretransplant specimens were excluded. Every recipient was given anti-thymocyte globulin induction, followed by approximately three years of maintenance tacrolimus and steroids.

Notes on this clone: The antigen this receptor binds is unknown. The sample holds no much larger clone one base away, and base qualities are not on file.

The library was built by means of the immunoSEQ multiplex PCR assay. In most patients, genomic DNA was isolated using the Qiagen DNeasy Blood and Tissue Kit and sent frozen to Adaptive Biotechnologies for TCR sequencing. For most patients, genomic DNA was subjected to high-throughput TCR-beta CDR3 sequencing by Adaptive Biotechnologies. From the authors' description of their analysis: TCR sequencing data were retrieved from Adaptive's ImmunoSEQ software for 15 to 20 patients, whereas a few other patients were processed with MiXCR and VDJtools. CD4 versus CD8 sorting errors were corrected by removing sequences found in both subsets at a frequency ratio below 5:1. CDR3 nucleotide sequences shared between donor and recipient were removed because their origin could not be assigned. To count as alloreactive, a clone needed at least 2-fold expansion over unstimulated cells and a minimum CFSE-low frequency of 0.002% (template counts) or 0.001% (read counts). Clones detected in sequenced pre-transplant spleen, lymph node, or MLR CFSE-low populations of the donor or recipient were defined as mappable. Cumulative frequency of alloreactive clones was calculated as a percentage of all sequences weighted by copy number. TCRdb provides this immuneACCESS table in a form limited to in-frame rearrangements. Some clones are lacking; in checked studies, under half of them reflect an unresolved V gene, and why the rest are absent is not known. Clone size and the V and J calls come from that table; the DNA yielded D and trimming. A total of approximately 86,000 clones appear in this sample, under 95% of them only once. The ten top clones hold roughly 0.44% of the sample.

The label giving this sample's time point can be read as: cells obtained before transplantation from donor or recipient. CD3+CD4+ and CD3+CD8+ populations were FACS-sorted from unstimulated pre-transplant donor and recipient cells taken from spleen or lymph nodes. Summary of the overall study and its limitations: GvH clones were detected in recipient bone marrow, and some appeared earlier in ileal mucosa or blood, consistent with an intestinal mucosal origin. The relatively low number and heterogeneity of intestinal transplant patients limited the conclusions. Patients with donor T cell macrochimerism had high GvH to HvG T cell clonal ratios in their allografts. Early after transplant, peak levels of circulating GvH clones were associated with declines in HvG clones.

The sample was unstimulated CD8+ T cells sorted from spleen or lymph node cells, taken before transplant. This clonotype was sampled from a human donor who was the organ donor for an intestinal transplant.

CDR3 sequence: CARSLEGGAIAAGGNTGELFF. At the DNA level, the sequence is TGTGCCAGAAGCTTAGAAGGGGGGGCTATAGCAGCGGGCGGGAACACCGGGGAGCTGTTTTTT. This chain is built from TRBV7-5 and TRBJ2-2; the table names TRBD2, a call not compared with the DNA. TRBV7-5 is an annotated pseudogene. Spanning cysteine to phenylalanine, the CDR3 consists of 21 amino acids. The retained sequence is limited to the CDR3, 63 bases, with the frame set at the first base.